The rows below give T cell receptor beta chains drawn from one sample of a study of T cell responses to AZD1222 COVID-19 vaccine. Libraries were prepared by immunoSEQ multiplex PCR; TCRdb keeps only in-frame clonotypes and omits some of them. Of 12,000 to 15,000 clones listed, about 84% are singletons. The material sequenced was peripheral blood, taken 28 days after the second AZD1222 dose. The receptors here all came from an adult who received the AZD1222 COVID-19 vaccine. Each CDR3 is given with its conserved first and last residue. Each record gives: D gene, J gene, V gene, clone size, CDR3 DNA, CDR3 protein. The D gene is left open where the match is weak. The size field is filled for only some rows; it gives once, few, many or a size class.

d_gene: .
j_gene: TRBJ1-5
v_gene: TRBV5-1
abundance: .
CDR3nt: TGCGCCAGCAGCTTTGACAGCAATCAGCCCCAGCATTTT
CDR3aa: CASSFDSNQPQHF

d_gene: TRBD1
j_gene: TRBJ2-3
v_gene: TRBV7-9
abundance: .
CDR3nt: TGTGCCAGCAGCTTTTCCCCGGACAGGACAGATACGCAGTATTTT
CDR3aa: CASSFSPDRTDTQYF

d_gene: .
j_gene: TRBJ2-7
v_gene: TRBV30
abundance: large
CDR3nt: TGTGCTGTTTTCCGGGACACCTCCTACGAGCAGTACTTC
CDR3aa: CAVFRDTSYEQYF

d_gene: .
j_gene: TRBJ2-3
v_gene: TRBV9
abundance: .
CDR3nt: TGTGCCAGCAGCGCTCCTCAAACAGGGTACACAGATACGCAGTATTTT
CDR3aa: CASSAPQTGYTDTQYF

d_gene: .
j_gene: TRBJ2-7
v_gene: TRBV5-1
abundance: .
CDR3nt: TGCGCCAGCAGCTTGGGACACGGACAATACGAGCAGTACTTC
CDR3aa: CASSLGHGQYEQYF

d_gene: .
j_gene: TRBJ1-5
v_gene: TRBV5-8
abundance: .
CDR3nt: TGTGCCAGCAGCTTAGGGAATCAGCCCCAGCATTTT
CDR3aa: CASSLGNQPQHF

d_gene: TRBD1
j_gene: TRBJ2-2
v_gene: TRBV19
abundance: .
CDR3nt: TGTGCCAGTAGTATAGGTGGGACAGGAGTCACCGGGGAGCTGTTTTTT
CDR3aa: CASSIGGTGVTGELFF

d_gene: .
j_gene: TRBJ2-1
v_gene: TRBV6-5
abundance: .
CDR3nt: TGTGCCAGCAGCCCAACTAGGGGATCCGGGAATGAGCAGTTCTTC
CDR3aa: CASSPTRGSGNEQFF

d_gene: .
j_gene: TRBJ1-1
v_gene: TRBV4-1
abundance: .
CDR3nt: TGCGCCAGCAGCCAAGGTTTCCTTAACACTGAAGCTTTCTTT
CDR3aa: CASSQGFLNTEAFF

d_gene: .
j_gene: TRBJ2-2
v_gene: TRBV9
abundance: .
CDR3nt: TGTGCCAGCAGCGTAGTTGCGCCTTCGGGCGGGGAGCTGTTTTTT
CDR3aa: CASSVVAPSGGELFF

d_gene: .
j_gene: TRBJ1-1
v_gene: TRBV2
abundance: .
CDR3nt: TGTGCCAGCATTAGGACCCGGAACACTGAAGCTTTCTTT
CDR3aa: CASIRTRNTEAFF

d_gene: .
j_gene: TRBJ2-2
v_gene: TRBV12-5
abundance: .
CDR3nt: TGTGCTAGCCACTATGGGGTCACCGGGGAGCTGTTTTTT
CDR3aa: CASHYGVTGELFF

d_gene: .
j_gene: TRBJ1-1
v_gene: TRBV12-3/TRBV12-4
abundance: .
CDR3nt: TGTGCCAGCAGTTTTCAGGGATTTGAAGCTTTCTTT
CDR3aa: CASSFQGFEAFF

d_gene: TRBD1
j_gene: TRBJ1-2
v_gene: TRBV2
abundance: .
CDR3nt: TGTGCCAGCAGTGAGGACAGGAACTATGGCTACACCTTC
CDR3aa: CASSEDRNYGYTF